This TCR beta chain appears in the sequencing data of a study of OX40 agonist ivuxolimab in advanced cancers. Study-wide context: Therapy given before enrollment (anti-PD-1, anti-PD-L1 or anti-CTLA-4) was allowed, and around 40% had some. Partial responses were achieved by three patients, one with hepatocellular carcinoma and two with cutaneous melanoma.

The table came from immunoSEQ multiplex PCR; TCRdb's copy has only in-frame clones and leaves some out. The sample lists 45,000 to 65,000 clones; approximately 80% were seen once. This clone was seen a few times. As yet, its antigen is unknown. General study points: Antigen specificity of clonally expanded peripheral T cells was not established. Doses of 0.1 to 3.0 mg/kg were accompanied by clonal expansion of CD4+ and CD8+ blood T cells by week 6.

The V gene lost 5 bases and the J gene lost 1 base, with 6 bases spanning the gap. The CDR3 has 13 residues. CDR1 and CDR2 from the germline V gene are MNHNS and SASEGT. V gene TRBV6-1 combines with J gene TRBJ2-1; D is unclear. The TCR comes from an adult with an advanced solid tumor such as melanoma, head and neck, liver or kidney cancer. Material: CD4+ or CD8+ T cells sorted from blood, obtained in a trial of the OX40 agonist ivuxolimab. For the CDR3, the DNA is TGTGCCAGCAGTCATAGGTCCTACAATGAGCAGTTCTTC. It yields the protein CASSHRSYNEQFF.